The source of this T cell receptor beta chain is a study of cytomegalovirus exposure and HLA in healthy donors (dated by TCRdb to 2016 to 2017). Context from the whole study: An earlier analysis of several hundred of the donors reported about 280 Gb of sequence data and around 120 million unique TCR beta sequences obtained from some 200 million T cells. An early release covering about 600 HLA-typed donors comprised approximately 300 gigabases of sequencing data and tens of millions of unique TCR sequences. The genetic ancestry cluster associated with self-reported Caucasian donors included 81% of the roughly 400 genotyped donors. The study aimed to test whether cataloging public T cell receptors could reveal signatures of past pathogen exposure. The study profiled the T cell repertoires of 550 to 700 subjects by immunosequencing and related them to cytomegalovirus serostatus. A separate validation cohort of roughly 120 different subjects was used in addition to the approximately 670-subject first cohort. To predict cytomegalovirus infection status, the study brought together high-throughput TCR immunosequencing, statistical association of individual TCRs with disease status, and machine learning. To study patterns of TCR occurrence, a later analysis re-analyzed previously published TCR beta repertoires from under 750 donors and added high-resolution HLA genotyping. Rather than using new phenotypic data, the later analysis identified candidate immune exposures from TCR beta sequences and from how often those sequences occurred across donors. An earlier analysis of a few hundred of the donors applied high-throughput TCR beta sequencing to assess whether each TCR beta V gene segment acted as functional or pseudogenic. Alongside the repertoire data, information on donor age, sex, ethnicity and CMV serostatus was compiled. In a later genetic analysis, genome-wide SNP genotypes for about three fifths of the 666 donors were used, and that subset was treated as a discovery cohort. Every discovery cohort repertoire had been produced on one sequencing platform. Class I and class II HLA loci were covered by the typing at four-digit resolution. The number of typed donors differed by locus: about 620-630 for A, B, C, DRB1 and DQB1; 500 to 550 for DQA1; some 590 for DPA1; and roughly 450 for DPB1. Roughly five DR-DQ haplotypes were treated as single units for association and clustering because of strong linkage in the cohort. Among around 400 genotyped donors of the cohort, an average of approximately 220,000 unique TCR beta nucleotide sequences was sequenced per donor, of which 15% to 20% were non-productive.

Library method: the immunoSEQ multiplex PCR assay. For the multiplex PCR, a mixture combining 60 forward primers for TCR Vbeta segments and 13 reverse primers for TCR Jbeta segments was used. Amplification of the CDR3 region of rearranged TCR beta genes was performed with a multiplex PCR assay on genomic DNA. The amplified TCR beta libraries were sequenced on the Illumina HiSeq System as 87-base-pair reads. In the authors' own workflow: In a later analysis, some 80 million unique TCR beta chains were counted across the roughly 610 repertoires, and approximately 9.9 million of these chains were shared by at least two donors. To remove PCR and sequencing errors, raw reads were error-corrected and collapsed into unique sequences using a nearest-neighbor algorithm that merged closely related sequences. Alignment of CDR3 sequences to IMGT reference sequences was used to assign V, D and J gene segments. For a sequence to be retained, a match of at least six nucleotides to both a V gene segment and a J gene segment was required. A rearrangement counted as productive if the CDR3 had no stop codons and remained in frame with V and J, and every other rearrangement counted as non-productive. CDR3 was defined by IMGT convention, running from the second conserved V-encoded cysteine to the conserved J-encoded phenylalanine. In an earlier analysis of more than 550 of the donors, sequences lacking an unambiguous match to a single V gene segment were excluded. In an earlier analysis of a few hundred of the donors, V segments were called functional above 56.7% productive rearrangements and were called segregating when the between-donor standard deviation exceeded 5%. A statistical classification framework was developed to diagnose cytomegalovirus status using the catalog of TCR beta chain sequences. A later analysis assigned V and J genes by comparing TCR nucleotide sequences with IMGT/GENE-DB human TR gene sequences. Using the TCRdist pipeline, a later analysis assigned CDR3 sequences along with most-parsimonious VDJ recombination scenarios. In a later analysis, each TCR beta chain was defined by its CDR3 amino acid sequence together with its V-gene family, and reads without a unique V-gene family were excluded. In a later analysis, 500 to 700 highly shared, low-generation-probability nucleotide sequences were removed to address suspected cross-contamination and a sequencing artifact. A later analysis calculated a clonal expansion index for each public chain from normalized within-repertoire ranks of inferred template counts. In a later analysis, generation probabilities were computed with a VDJ recombination model fitted to out-of-frame rearrangements, and the resulting probabilities were checked against IGoR. In a later analysis, hypergeometric tests were used to score TCR-TCR, TCR-HLA and TCR-CMV co-occurrence, with a repertoire-size bias correction applied to TCR pairs. To estimate false discovery rates, a later analysis permuted the HLA or CMV assignments 20 times. In a later analysis, co-occurring TCRs were grouped using DBSCAN, and TCRdist sequence similarity was added for clustering within HLA-allele-positive subsets. Repertoires with fewer than 30,000 or more than 120,000 public chains, plus five repertoires with anomalous nucleotide sharing, were excluded from co-occurrence clustering. This is the immuneACCESS table as TCRdb keeps it, with only in-frame sequences that have V and J called. A part of the clones is gone; compared with another copy, unresolved V genes explain less than half, and the rest is unexplained. V and J calls and clone size come straight from that table; D and trimming were deduced from the DNA. Here the sample has about 110,000 clones; less than 75% occur a single time. Clones ranked in the top ten supply around 4.2% of the sample.

In total, over 600 healthy bone marrow donors made up the cohort. All cohort members were sampled while nominally healthy, although unrecorded immune exposures were likely present. The donor tested CMV seronegative and was one of the 352 seronegative cohort members. A peripheral blood sample was provided by each donor, and peripheral blood mononuclear cells were used for TCR beta sequencing. The Qiagen DNeasy Blood Extraction Kit was used to extract genomic DNA from the blood cell samples. Including cysteine and phenylalanine, the CDR3 has 15 amino acids. Only the CDR3 DNA stays, 45 bases, in frame from base 1. Looking up the germline V gene yields CDR1 LGHNA and CDR2 YSLEER. Trimmed from V: 3 bases; trimmed from J: 8 bases; junction bases lacking a gene match: 5. Worth noting for this clone: Its target antigen remains unknown. Base qualities are not recorded, but no much larger clone differs from it by a single base.

Overall results and qualifications from the work: The cohort was sequenced for TCR beta chains only, and without alpha or paired-chain data the features that could be detected were limited. Cytomegalovirus status was reported to be diagnosed by the classifier with high specificity and sensitivity in both the original and validation cohorts. A later analysis reported that several top co-occurrence clusters appeared linked to parvovirus B19, influenza, CMV and Epstein-Barr virus. CMV serostatus was the only immune exposure information available for the cohort. In a later analysis, some 18,000 TCR beta sequences were associated with specific HLA alleles at a false discovery rate of 0.05. Some IMGT-functional V segments, including TRBV6-2 and TRBV6-3, could not be told apart with the 87-base-pair reads, so those segments were excluded. Most TCR sequences were seen in very few donors, while some public TCRs were found in many individuals. Three of the identified cytomegalovirus-associated TCR beta chains were confirmed in vitro to be specific for cytomegalovirus antigens. According to a later analysis, TCR association rates differed among HLA loci, with DRB1 alleles showing the most associated TCRs and HLA-C alleles showing the fewest. Correlated functional status among segregating V segments might be attributable to linkage disequilibrium, but an unknown experimental factor could not be ruled out. When HLA alleles, especially DR and DQ, strongly co-occurred, attributing TCR associations to individual alleles was difficult. According to the authors, the approach could potentially be generalized to other disease states and immunological phenotypes. A further reported finding was that TCR beta sequences accurately predicted the HLA-A and HLA-B alleles for most subjects in the first cohort. A group of highly shared sequence variants was considered likely to be a technical artifact of the sequencing pipeline. According to a later genetic analysis, donors in an Asian-associated ancestry cluster had fewer N-insertions in productive TCRs than the roughly 700-donor mean. The earlier analysis of a few hundred of the donors excluded approximately 15 rarely observed V segments, including chromosome 9 orphons, because counts were too low. The study listed 150 to 200 TCR beta chains as associated with cytomegalovirus. A later genetic analysis associated a missense DCLRE1C variant with V-gene and J-gene trimming of TCR beta chains, and an independent cohort replicated the association. In a later analysis, HLA-associated TCR beta chains showed more clonal expansion and lower generation probabilities than non-associated chains that were equally common. Roughly uniform sequencing depth across donors was assumed in presence/absence analyses, although this assumption may not hold. Broadly in line with IMGT annotations, most TCR beta V segments showed up in productive rearrangements about 90% or about 30% of the time in an earlier analysis of approximately 640 of the donors. HLA typing was unavailable for some donors at each locus, so association tests used only the typed subset. Most CMV-associated TCR beta chains appeared to be HLA-restricted in a later analysis, and the HLA associations seemed to be driven largely by CMV exposure.

This TCR was sampled from a woman in her forties in good health and CMV-seronegative. Specimen: PBMCs. The rearrangement joined TRBV4-3 to TRBJ2-1; the central 12 bases match TRBD2. The CDR3 region reads CASSHLAGGMDEQFF. In nucleotide form, the sequence is TGCGCCAGCAGCCACCTAGCGGGGGGGATGGATGAGCAGTTCTTC.